The sequence of this T cell receptor beta chain was determined in a study of T cells in Graves' hyperthyroidism and ophthalmopathy. Trimming took off 3 bases at V and 2 bases at J, with 13 bases between the two ends. The length of the CDR3 is 14 residues. Germline V gene sequence: CDR1 SQVTM, CDR2 ANQGSEA. Regions amplified from RNA transcripts were the TCR beta CDR3 regions. First-round RT-PCR with HTBI primers amplified the TCR CDR3 region. One entry per CDR3 protein results from TCRdb running MiXCR on the multiplex PCR reads. The table has approximately 100,000 distinct CDR3 sequences, 47% seen once. A few counts support this clonotype. Researchers defined stable Graves' hyperthyroidism as no ophthalmopathy progression within 18 months.

Sample: blood. This TCR derives from a middle-aged man with Graves' hyperthyroidism. This chain uses TRBV29-1 with TRBJ1-1; a possible D gene is TRBD1 (5 bases). CDR3 in DNA: TGCAGCGTTGAGGGCGGGACGGTAAACACTGAAGCTTTCTTT. This translates into CSVEGGTVNTEAFF.